The 12 T cell receptor beta chains below come from one sample, sequenced in a study of T cell responses to AZD1222 COVID-19 vaccine. The data were produced by immunoSEQ multiplex PCR, yet TCRdb's version contains in-frame clones alone and is incomplete. The sample has 150,000 or so clones, over 85% seen once; the top ten hold 2.6%. This sample comprised peripheral blood, obtained on day 0 of AZD1222 vaccination. Receptors originate from an adult in good health.

V is TRBV30 and J is TRBJ1-2, with 8 bases fitting TRBD1. The germline V gene encodes CDR1 GTSNPN and CDR2 SVGIG (reference sequence). V trimming: 4 bases; J trimming: 7 bases; junction bases outside the gene matches: 8. The CDR3 spans 13 residues. CDR3 loop: CAWTPGQGGGYTF. The DNA of the CDR3 is TGTGCCTGGACCCCCGGACAGGGTGGTGGCTACACCTTC.

The chain is built from TRBV9 and TRBJ1-1, with D unresolved. Germline V gives CDR1 SGDLS, CDR2 YYNGEE. CDR3 length: 14 amino acids. V was cut by 6 bases and J by 3 bases, with 15 bases left in between. The CDR3 DNA sequence: TGTGCCAGCACGAAAGGGCGGGGTTACACTGAAGCTTTCTTT. Translated, it gives CASTKGRGYTEAFF.

This clone is a singleton in its sample. This chain uses TRBV29-1 with TRBJ2-4; D is possibly TRBD2 (6 bases). This CDR3 contains 13 residues. Germline CDR1 reads SQVTM; CDR2 reads ANQGSEA. Trimming stripped 7 bases from V and 9 bases from J, with 19 bases between. The CDR3 spells CSGGGGGDAIQYF. The CDR3 DNA sequence: TGCAGCGGCGGCGGAGGAGGGGATGCCATTCAGTACTTC.

The chain is built from TRBV7-6 and TRBJ2-2; TRBD2 aligns across 10 bases. Germline CDR1 is SGHVS and CDR2 is FNYEAQ. There are 18 residues in the CDR3. The ends lost 2 bases at V and 4 bases at J; junction bases unmatched: 10. The CDR3 is CASSLLAGERGSTGELFF. The DNA for the CDR3 is TGTGCCAGCAGCTTACTAGCGGGAGAGAGGGGCTCCACCGGGGAGCTGTTTTTT.

The rearrangement joins TRBV19 to TRBJ2-1; 8 bases agree with TRBD2. The J segment lost 2 bases and the V segment lost 4 bases, leaving 13 bases of the junction unmatched. Germline CDR1 is LNHDA and CDR2 is SQIVND (reference sequence). The length of the CDR3 is 18 residues. This chain's CDR3 is CASSKGVLAGPTYNEQFF. DNA of the CDR3: TGTGCCAGTAGTAAGGGAGTGTTAGCGGGACCAACCTACAATGAGCAGTTCTTC.

The chain has TRBV5-4 and TRBJ2-7, with TRBD1 matching over 10 bases. Losses at the gene ends were 4 bases for V and 3 bases for J; bases not matched to a gene: 4. The V gene's germline CDR1 is SGHNT and CDR2 YYREEE (reference sequence). The CDR3 totals 14 residues. The CDR3 bases are TGTGCCAGCAGCCCGGGACAGGGGATCTACGAGCAGTACTTC. This translates into CASSPGQGIYEQYF.

The rearrangement uses TRBV12-3 or TRBV12-4 and TRBJ2-3, with 11 bases aligning to TRBD2. This CDR3 is 13 amino acids long. Trimming removed 11 bases from V and 9 bases from J; junction bases left unmatched: 10. CDR3: CAVTSGATGTQYF. In DNA form, the CDR3 reads TGTGCCGTGACTAGCGGGGCTACGGGGACGCAGTATTTT.

The V and J genes are TRBV11-2 and TRBJ1-1, with TRBD1 matching 10 bases. V lost 6 bases to trimming and J lost 5 bases; unmatched junction nucleotides: 9. Germline CDR1 is SGHAT and CDR2 is FQNNGV. The CDR3 spans 15 residues. The CDR3 region is CASRLAGTGETEAFF. The CDR3 DNA reads TGTGCCAGCAGGCTTGCCGGGACAGGGGAGACTGAAGCTTTCTTT.

This CDR3 is CAITDKNRGLDYGYTF. In DNA, the CDR3 is TGTGCCATCACCGATAAAAACAGGGGGCTCGACTATGGCTACACCTTC. V gene TRBV10-3 combines with J gene TRBJ1-2, with 9 bases that match TRBD1. Germline V gene data show CDR1 as ENHRY and CDR2 as SYGVKD. After removal of 7 bases from V and 3 bases from J, the junction contained 12 bases not matched to a gene. This CDR3 spans 16 amino acids.

The chain joins TRBV7-7 to TRBJ2-3; tentatively, D is TRBD1 (5 bases). The V gene's germline CDR1 is SSHAT and CDR2 FNYEAQ (reference sequence). Trimming shortened V by 1 base and J by 2 bases, and 10 bases separated the two germline ends. This CDR3 comprises 15 residues. The CDR3 region has the DNA TGTGCCAGCAGCTTAGGTACAGGACCCACAGATACGCAGTATTTT. Its protein product is CASSLGTGPTDTQYF.

The V call is TRBV5-8, the J call TRBJ2-6; 7 nucleotides align to TRBD1. Trimming cost V 1 base and J 9 bases; bases outside gene matches: 10. Germline CDR1 is SGHTS and CDR2 is YDEGEE. The CDR3 contains 16 residues. The CDR3 bases are TGTGCCAGCAGCTTGAACAGGGGAATCGCGCTCAACGTCCTGACTTTC. Amino acid sequence: CASSLNRGIALNVLTF.

J is TRBJ2-2 and V is TRBV27; perhaps D is TRBD1 or TRBD2 (5 bases each). The CDR3 is 19 residues long. Germline CDR1 and CDR2: MNHEY and SMNVEV (reference sequence). V was cut by 0 bases and J by 4 bases, with 21 bases left in between. The CDR3 DNA sequence: TGTGCCAGCAGTTTATCGGGACCGGGCCCCCGGGGCCGCACCGGGGAGCTGTTTTTT. As protein: CASSLSGPGPRGRTGELFF.